Listed below are T cell receptor beta chains from one sample, sequenced in a study of shared clonotypes between healthy human individuals. Profiling relied on immunoSEQ multiplex PCR, and the TCRdb table lists in-frame clones only, not all of them. The table has around 1.4 million clones, 98% seen once; the top ten hold about 0.35%. Sample: naive CD4+ T cells sorted from blood. The receptors come from a man aged 25-40 years in good health. Each CDR3 is given with its conserved first and last residue. The order of the fields is J gene, V gene, clone size, D gene, CDR3 DNA, CDR3 protein. A D gene is named only where the DNA matches it firmly. Not every row has a clone size; where given, it reads once, few, many or a size class.

TRBJ2-5 | TRBV4-1 | once | . | TGCGCCAGCAGCCAAGCCGAGATAGTGGAGACCCAGTACTTC | CASSQAEIVETQYF
TRBJ2-3 | TRBV30 | . | . | TGTGCCTGGAGTGCCCGACGGAGCACAGATACGCAGTATTTT | CAWSARRSTDTQYF
TRBJ2-4 | TRBV7-2 | . | . | TGTGCCAGCAGCTTCGAACGGAGGGCGTCCCGGCAGTACTTC | CASSFERRASRQYF
TRBJ2-7 | TRBV7-2 | . | TRBD1 | TGTGCCAGCAGCTTAGGACGACAGGGGGTGGTAGAGCAGTACTTC | CASSLGRQGVVEQYF
TRBJ1-4 | TRBV19 | . | TRBD1 | TGTGCCAGTCGAGCCGCTCGGACAGGGCGTCGTGAAAAACTGTTTTTT | CASRAARTGRREKLFF
TRBJ2-3 | TRBV6-1 | . | TRBD2 | TGTGCCAGCAGTCGAGGGACTAGGGGGACAGATACGCAGTATTTT | CASSRGTRGTDTQYF
TRBJ2-1 | TRBV6-5 | . | . | TGTGCCAGCACCCAAGCGGAGCAGCAGTTCTTC | CASTQAEQQFF
TRBJ2-7 | TRBV27 | . | . | TGTGCCAGCAGTTCCGCACCACTTCGGGACACCGACTCCTACGAGCAGTACTTC | CASSSAPLRDTDSYEQYF
TRBJ2-1 | TRBV7-8 | once | . | TGTGCCAGCAGCCCTCAGACTATATACAATGAGCAGTTCTTC | CASSPQTIYNEQFF
TRBJ1-2 | TRBV19 | . | . | TGTGCCAGTAGTTTCAGATCTGACAACTATGGCTACACCTTC | CASSFRSDNYGYTF
TRBJ1-2 | TRBV30 | once | TRBD1 | TGTGCCTGGAGTTCCCCGGGACAGGGAAACCCCTATGGCTACACCTTC | CAWSSPGQGNPYGYTF
TRBJ1-2 | TRBV5-6 | . | . | TGTGCCAGCAGCCGGAATGACTATGGCTACACCTTC | CASSRNDYGYTF
TRBJ2-2 | TRBV7-2 | . | . | TGTGCCAGCAGCTTAGTGACCTCCGGGGAGCTGTTTTTT | CASSLVTSGELFF
TRBJ1-1 | TRBV7-2 | . | . | TGTGCCAGCAGCTTATATGGACAGCCCGAAGCTTTCTTT | CASSLYGQPEAFF
TRBJ1-5 | TRBV10-3 | . | . | TGTGCCATCACCCGGGACCCTCATCAGCCCCAGCATTTT | CAITRDPHQPQHF
TRBJ2-7 | TRBV19 | . | . | TGTGCCAGTAGTATAGAAGGCGGGCAGGGCTACGAGCAGTACTTC | CASSIEGGQGYEQYF
TRBJ2-7 | TRBV7-9 | . | . | TGTGCCAGCAGCTTACCGGGGTTCGGCCCAGAGCAGTACTTC | CASSLPGFGPEQYF
TRBJ2-5 | TRBV4-1 | . | TRBD2 | TGCGCCAGCAGCCACCATACTAGCGGGGGGAAAGAGACCCAGTACTTC | CASSHHTSGGKETQYF
TRBJ1-3 | TRBV2 | . | TRBD1 | TGTGCCAGCAGAAGTGAGGGACAGGGGAACACCATATATTTT | CASRSEGQGNTIYF
TRBJ2-3 | TRBV6-1 | . | . | TGTGCCAGCCTAGACGCCGACACAGATACGCAGTATTTT | CASLDADTDTQYF
TRBJ2-7 | TRBV5-1 | . | . | TGCGCCAGCAGCTTGGGACAGGTTTTGGACGAGCAGTACTTC | CASSLGQVLDEQYF
TRBJ2-1 | TRBV2 | . | TRBD1 | TGTGCCAGCAGATGGACAGGGGCCTACAATGAGCAGTTCTTC | CASRWTGAYNEQFF
TRBJ2-1 | TRBV18 | . | . | TGTGCCAGCTCATCACTGAGCGACTCCTACAATGAGCAGTTCTTC | CASSSLSDSYNEQFF
TRBJ2-7 | TRBV6-6 | . | . | TGTGCCAGCAGTTTCGCATCCTACGAGCAGTACTTC | CASSFASYEQYF
TRBJ2-2 | TRBV19 | . | . | TGTGCCAGTAGTATGGGAGGGAACACCGGGGAGCTGTTTTTT | CASSMGGNTGELFF
TRBJ2-7 | TRBV27 | . | . | TGTGCCAGCAGTTTCAGCTTTACCCATGGGGGGGAGCAGTACTTC | CASSFSFTHGGEQYF
TRBJ2-5 | TRBV18 | . | TRBD2 | TGTGCCAGCTCACCATTTTCCACTAGCGGGAGGGCCCGGGAGACCCAGTACTTC | CASSPFSTSGRARETQYF
TRBJ2-7 | TRBV6-5 | . | . | TGTGCCAGCAGTTACCCCGACTCCTACGAGCAGTACTTC | CASSYPDSYEQYF
TRBJ1-2 | TRBV28 | . | . | TGTGCCAGCAGTCCCTACACAGGGATTGGAGGCTACACCTTC | CASSPYTGIGGYTF
TRBJ1-1 | TRBV5-1 | . | . | TGCGCCAGCAGCTTGGGCCCGGGACGGCAGAACACTGAAGCTTTCTTT | CASSLGPGRQNTEAFF
TRBJ2-2 | TRBV5-4 | . | TRBD1 | TGTGCCAGCAGCCCCCCCGGACAGGGAATGGAGGAGCTGTTTTTT | CASSPPGQGMEELFF
TRBJ2-7 | TRBV11-2 | . | . | TGTGCCAGCAGCTTAGTGCCCGGGGGCATGTACGAGCAGTACTTC | CASSLVPGGMYEQYF
TRBJ2-2 | TRBV9 | . | TRBD1 | TGTGCCAGCAGCCCAGGACAGGGGGCACCCGGGGAGCTGTTTTTT | CASSPGQGAPGELFF
TRBJ2-7 | TRBV5-5 | . | TRBD1 | TGTGCCAGCAGCTTGGCCCAGATAGGGGGCTTCTCCTACGAGCAGTACTTC | CASSLAQIGGFSYEQYF
TRBJ2-5 | TRBV6-6 | . | . | TGTGCCAGCAGTAGAAAGGGGGAGACCCAGTACTTC | CASSRKGETQYF
TRBJ2-1 | TRBV11-3 | . | TRBD2 | TGTGCCAGCAGCTCCCGGGAGGATGAGCAGTTCTTC | CASSSREDEQFF
TRBJ2-2 | TRBV9 | . | TRBD1 | TGTGCCAGCAGCGTAACGGGACAGAGAGTCACCGGGGAGCTGTTTTTT | CASSVTGQRVTGELFF
TRBJ2-7 | TRBV11-2 | once | TRBD2 | TGTGCCAGCAGCCAACCGACTAGCGGGATTTACGAGCAGTACTTC | CASSQPTSGIYEQYF
TRBJ2-1 | TRBV5-4 | . | . | TGTGCCAGCAGCCCCCGTAGTACGCCCTACAATGAGCAGTTCTTC | CASSPRSTPYNEQFF
TRBJ2-3 | TRBV4-1 | . | TRBD1 | TGCGCCAGCAGCCAAGAAGGACAGGGGATCACAGATACGCAGTATTTT | CASSQEGQGITDTQYF